This T cell receptor beta chain derives from a study of T cells after yellow fever vaccination. General study findings and limits: Most clones from primary vaccination were detected again post-booster (about 95% CD4, roughly 85% CD8).

In regard to this clonotype: Its target is unknown.

TCRdb reprocessed the 5' RACE reads with MiXCR, giving one entry per CDR3 protein. The sample gives hundreds of thousands of distinct CDR3 sequences, roughly 17% of which show up once; 15% to 20% is in the top ten. This CDR3 is 15 amino acids long. The V gene's germline CDR1 is SGHTA and CDR2 FQGNSA. Trimming shortened V by 1 base and J by 0 bases, and 8 bases separated the two germline ends. This clonotype was obtained from a man between 18 and 29 years old who received the YFV17D yellow fever vaccine. The rearrangement links TRBV7-2 to TRBJ2-3, with unresolved D. Sequencing was performed on PBMCs, taken 4 to 6 days after the first yellow fever vaccination. CDR3 bases: TGTGCCAGCAGCTTAGTTTCTTCGAGCACAGATACGCAGTATTTT. Translating gives CASSLVSSSTDTQYF.